Below are 14 T cell receptor beta chains sequenced from a single sample in a study of OX40 agonist ivuxolimab in advanced cancers. TCRdb's table, derived via immunoSEQ multiplex PCR, lists solely in-frame clones and lacks some. The table lists about 82,000 clones, around 86% of them singletons. The sequenced sample was CD4+ or CD8+ T cells sorted from blood, obtained in a trial of the OX40 agonist ivuxolimab. These receptor sequences come from an adult with an advanced solid tumor such as melanoma, head and neck, liver or kidney cancer.

The chain combines TRBV18 with TRBJ2-1, with D tentatively TRBD2 (5 bases). Trimming stripped 3 bases from V and 16 bases from J, with 16 bases between. This CDR3 has 12 amino acids. Germline values: CDR1 KGHSH, CDR2 LQKENI. The chain's CDR3 is CASSPAPGVVFF. The CDR3 nucleotides are TGTGCCAGCTCACCGGCCCCCGGGGTGGTCTTCTTC.

The chain has TRBV19 and TRBJ1-1; unclear D gene. The CDR3 is 15 amino acids. Trimming cost V 2 bases and J 5 bases, with 15 bases left between them. CDR1 and CDR2 (germline): LNHDA, SQIVND (reference sequence). The CDR3 sequence: CASSIYGEGGTEAFF. The CDR3 DNA sequence: TGTGCCAGTAGTATATATGGGGAGGGAGGGACTGAAGCTTTCTTT.

This clone was seen only a few times. This chain connects TRBV4-2 to TRBJ2-3, with 7 bases lining up with TRBD2. CDR1 and CDR2 (germline): LGHNA, YNFKEQ. CDR3 length: 18 amino acids. V was pared by 1 base and J by 2 bases, with 12 bases of the junction left unmatched. The CDR3 DNA sequence: TGTGCCAGCAGCCAAGCCCGGGGTGCTAGCGGAAACACAGATACGCAGTATTTT. It encodes CASSQARGASGNTDTQYF.

This clone appeared a few times. The chain links TRBV30 to TRBJ1-4; D might be TRBD1 (5 bases). This CDR3 is 12 amino acids long. The V gene's germline CDR1 is GTSNPN and CDR2 SVGIG (reference sequence). Deletions cut 3 bases from V and 14 bases from J, with 16 bases between. The CDR3 DNA is TGTGCCTGGAGCGGGGACGGATTATGGCTGTTTTTT. Its protein is CAWSGDGLWLFF.

The chain joins TRBV12-5 to TRBJ1-5, with 8 nucleotides matching TRBD1. Trimming removed 5 bases from V and 7 bases from J; junction bases left unmatched: 7. Germline-derived CDR1 and CDR2 are LGHNT and FRNRAP. This CDR3 region has 14 residues. CDR3 bases: TGTGCTAGTGGTCCATTGACAGGGGCCCAGCCCCAGCATTTT. It codes for CASGPLTGAQPQHF.

The chain couples TRBV6-1 to TRBJ1-5, with D unresolved. Trimming took off 6 bases at V and 4 bases at J, with 10 bases between the two ends. The CDR3 is made up of 13 amino acids. Germline CDR1 and CDR2: MNHNS and SASEGT. The CDR3: CASRTTPNQPQHF. Here the CDR3 DNA reads TGTGCCAGCAGAACAACTCCGAATCAGCCCCAGCATTTT.

The chain couples TRBV6-5 to TRBJ2-1, with 8 nucleotides matching TRBD2. The CDR3 runs to 15 residues. Germline V CDR1 and CDR2: MNHEY, SVGAGI. The junction had 3 bases not matched to a gene; V was cut back by 5 bases and J by 0 bases. In nucleotides, the CDR3 is TGTGCCAGCAGTCTCAGCGGGAGCTCCTACAATGAGCAGTTCTTC. Its translation: CASSLSGSSYNEQFF.

V is TRBV5-5 and J is TRBJ2-5; D call uncertain. Between the trimmed V and J ends, which lost 0 bases and 4 bases, there was a span of 10 bases. The germline V gene encodes CDR1 SGHKS and CDR2 YYEKEE (reference sequence). The CDR3 extends over 14 amino acids. The CDR3: CASSLGWGRETQYF. The DNA of the CDR3 is TGTGCCAGCAGCTTGGGATGGGGTCGAGAGACCCAGTACTTC. Full variable domain (remainder filled in from reference TRBV5-5 and TRBJ2-5): DAGVTQSPTHLIKTRGQQVTLRCSPISGHKSVSWYQQVLGQGPQFIFQYYEKEERGRGNFPDRFSARQFPNYSSELNVNALLLGDSALYLCASSLGWGRETQYFGPGTRLLVL.

V gene TRBV9 combines with J gene TRBJ2-7, with TRBD1 matching 7 bases. The CDR3 runs 14 residues. CDR1 and CDR2 (germline): SGDLS, YYNGEE. The junction had 6 bases not matched to a gene; V was cut back by 3 bases and J by 3 bases. Here the CDR3 reads CASSASTGFYEQYF. The CDR3 nucleotides are TGTGCCAGCAGCGCATCGACAGGGTTCTACGAGCAGTACTTC.

The chain has TRBV25-1 and TRBJ1-2, with D perhaps TRBD1 (6 bases). The V end was cut by 6 bases, the J end by 3 bases, with 11 bases between. The CDR3 totals 13 residues. CDR1 is MGHDK and CDR2 is SYGVNS in the germline V gene. The DNA for the CDR3 is TGTGCCAGCAGGGAACAGGGCTACTATGGCTACACCTTC. Amino acid sequence: CASREQGYYGYTF.

The chain is built from TRBV4-1 and TRBJ2-1; D not certain. The V end lost 0 bases, the J end lost 0 bases, and 9 bases lay between the germline ends. CDR1 is MGHRA and CDR2 is YSYEKL in the germline V gene. The CDR3 is 16 amino acids. The CDR3 sequence: CASSQERSLSYNEQFF. DNA of the CDR3: TGCGCCAGCAGCCAAGAACGTAGTCTCTCCTACAATGAGCAGTTCTTC.

The chain uses TRBV5-1 and TRBJ2-5; 10 bases line up with TRBD1. Germline CDR1 reads SGHRS; CDR2 reads YFSETQ. The CDR3 has 15 residues. V lost 0 bases, J lost 4 bases, and 3 bases stayed unmatched. CDR3 loop: CASSLGDRGSETQYF. Here the CDR3 DNA reads TGCGCCAGCAGCTTGGGGGACAGGGGTTCAGAGACCCAGTACTTC.

This rearrangement joins TRBV30 to TRBJ1-5; D unclear. The V gene's germline CDR1 is GTSNPN and CDR2 SVGIG (reference sequence). The CDR3 has 15 amino acids. Trimming stripped 2 bases from V and 4 bases from J, with 15 bases between. The CDR3 DNA reads TGTGCCTGGAGTTCACAAGGGTATAGGAATCAGCCCCAGCATTTT. Translation: CAWSSQGYRNQPQHF.

The chain carries TRBV5-1 and TRBJ1-1; tentative D call: TRBD1 (6 bases). Germline V gene sequence: CDR1 SGHRS, CDR2 YFSETQ. The CDR3 is 15 amino acids. Trimming took off 0 bases at V and 1 base at J, with 10 bases between the two ends. CDR3 loop: CASSLVAGANTEAFF. In DNA, the CDR3 is TGCGCCAGCAGCTTGGTAGCAGGGGCGAACACTGAAGCTTTCTTT. Looking up the rest from reference TRBV5-1 and TRBJ1-1 gives the full variable domain: KAGVTQTPRYLIKTRGQQVTLSCSPISGHRSVSWYQQTPGQGLQFLFEYFSETQRNKGNFPGRFSGRQFSNSRSEMNVSTLELGDSALYLCASSLVAGANTEAFFGQGTRLTVV.